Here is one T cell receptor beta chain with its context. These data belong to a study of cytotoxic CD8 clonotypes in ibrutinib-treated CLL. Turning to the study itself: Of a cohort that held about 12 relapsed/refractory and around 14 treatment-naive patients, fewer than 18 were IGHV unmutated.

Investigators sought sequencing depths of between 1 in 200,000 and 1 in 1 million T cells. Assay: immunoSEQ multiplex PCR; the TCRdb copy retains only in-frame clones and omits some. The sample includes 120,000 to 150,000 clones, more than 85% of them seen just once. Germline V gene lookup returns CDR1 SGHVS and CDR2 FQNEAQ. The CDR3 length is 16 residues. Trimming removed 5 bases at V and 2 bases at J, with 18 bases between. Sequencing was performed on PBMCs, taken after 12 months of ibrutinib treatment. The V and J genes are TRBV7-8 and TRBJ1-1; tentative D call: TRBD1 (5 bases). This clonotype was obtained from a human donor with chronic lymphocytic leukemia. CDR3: CASSQFSRQSNTEAFF. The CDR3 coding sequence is TGTGCCAGCAGCCAGTTTAGTAGACAGTCAAACACTGAAGCTTTCTTT.